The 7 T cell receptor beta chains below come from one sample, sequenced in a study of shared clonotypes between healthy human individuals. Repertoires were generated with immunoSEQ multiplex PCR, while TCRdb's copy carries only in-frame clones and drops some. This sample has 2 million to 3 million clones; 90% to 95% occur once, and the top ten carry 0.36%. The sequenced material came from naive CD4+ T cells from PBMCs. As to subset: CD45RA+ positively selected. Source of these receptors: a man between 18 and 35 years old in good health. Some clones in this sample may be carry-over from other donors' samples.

In DNA form, the CDR3 reads TGCGCCAGCACCCCCACGGGGGGACAGAACCGGGAGCAGTACTTC. Translated, it gives CASTPTGGQNREQYF. The chain has TRBV5-1 and TRBJ2-7, with D perhaps assigned TRBD1 or TRBD2 (7 bases each). The CDR3 is 15 amino acids. CDR1 SGHRS and CDR2 YFSETQ come from the germline V gene. The germline V and J ends were trimmed by 6 bases and 7 bases, with 23 bases remaining between them. Variable domain in full (rest from reference TRBV5-1 and TRBJ2-7): KAGVTQTPRYLIKTRGQQVTLSCSPISGHRSVSWYQQTPGQGLQFLFEYFSETQRNKGNFPGRFSGRQFSNSRSEMNVSTLELGDSALYLCASTPTGGQNREQYFGPGTRLTVT.

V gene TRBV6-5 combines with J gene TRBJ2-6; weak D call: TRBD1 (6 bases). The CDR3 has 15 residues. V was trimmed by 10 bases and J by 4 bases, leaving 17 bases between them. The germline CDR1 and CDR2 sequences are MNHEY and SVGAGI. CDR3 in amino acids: CATTPWGPGANVLTF. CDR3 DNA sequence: TGTGCCACCACTCCATGGGGGCCGGGGGCCAACGTCCTGACTTTC.

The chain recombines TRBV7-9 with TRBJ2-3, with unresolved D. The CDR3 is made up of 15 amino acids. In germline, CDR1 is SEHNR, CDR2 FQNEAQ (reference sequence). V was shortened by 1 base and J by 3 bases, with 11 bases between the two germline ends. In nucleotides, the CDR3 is TGTGCCAGCAGCTTAGATAGTAGACCGACAGATACGCAGTATTTT. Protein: CASSLDSRPTDTQYF. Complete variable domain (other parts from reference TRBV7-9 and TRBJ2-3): DTGVSQNPRHKITKRGQNVTFRCDPISEHNRLYWYRQTLGQGPEFLTYFQNEAQLEKSRLLSDRFSAERPKGSFSTLEIQRTEQGDSAMYLCASSLDSRPTDTQYFGPGTRLTVL.

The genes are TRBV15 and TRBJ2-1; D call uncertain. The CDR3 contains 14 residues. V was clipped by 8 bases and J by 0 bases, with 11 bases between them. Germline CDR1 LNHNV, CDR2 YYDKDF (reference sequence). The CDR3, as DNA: TGTGCCACCCGGTTAGCCCACTCCTACAATGAGCAGTTCTTC. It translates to CATRLAHSYNEQFF.

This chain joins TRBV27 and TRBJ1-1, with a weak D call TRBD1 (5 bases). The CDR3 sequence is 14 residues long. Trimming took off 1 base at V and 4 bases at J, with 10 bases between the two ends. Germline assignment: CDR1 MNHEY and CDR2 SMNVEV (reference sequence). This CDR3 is CASSLYGTGTEAFF. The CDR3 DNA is TGTGCCAGCAGTTTATACGGGACGGGCACTGAAGCTTTCTTT.

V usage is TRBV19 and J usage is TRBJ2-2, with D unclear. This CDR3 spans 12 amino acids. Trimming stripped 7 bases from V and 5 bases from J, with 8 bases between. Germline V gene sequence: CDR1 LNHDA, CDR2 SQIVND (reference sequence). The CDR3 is CASTPRTGELFF. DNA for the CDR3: TGTGCCAGTACCCCGAGAACCGGGGAGCTGTTTTTT.

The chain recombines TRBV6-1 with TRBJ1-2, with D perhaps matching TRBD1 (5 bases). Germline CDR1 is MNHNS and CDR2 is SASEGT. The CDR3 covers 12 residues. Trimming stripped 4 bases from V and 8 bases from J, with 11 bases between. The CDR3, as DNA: TGTGCCAGCAGTGTATCAGGGAAGGGCTACACCTTC. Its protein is CASSVSGKGYTF.